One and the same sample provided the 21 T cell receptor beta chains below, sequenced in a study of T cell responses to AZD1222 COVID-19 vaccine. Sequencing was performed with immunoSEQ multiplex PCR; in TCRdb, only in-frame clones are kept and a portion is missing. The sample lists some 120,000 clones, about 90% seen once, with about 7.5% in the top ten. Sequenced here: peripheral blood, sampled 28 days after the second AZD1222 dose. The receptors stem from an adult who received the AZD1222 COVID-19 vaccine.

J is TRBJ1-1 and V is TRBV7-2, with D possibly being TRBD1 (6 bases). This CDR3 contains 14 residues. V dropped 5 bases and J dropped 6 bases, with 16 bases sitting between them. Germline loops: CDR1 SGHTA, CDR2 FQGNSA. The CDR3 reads CASSPRIGGAEAFF. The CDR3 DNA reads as TGTGCCAGCAGCCCCCGGATAGGGGGGGCTGAAGCTTTCTTT.

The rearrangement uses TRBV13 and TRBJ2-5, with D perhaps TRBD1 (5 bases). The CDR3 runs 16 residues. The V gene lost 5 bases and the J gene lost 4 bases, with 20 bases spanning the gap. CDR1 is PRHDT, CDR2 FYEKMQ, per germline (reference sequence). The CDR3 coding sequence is TGTGCCAGCAGCATTACCTACAAGGGGCAAGGAGAGACCCAGTACTTC. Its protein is CASSITYKGQGETQYF.

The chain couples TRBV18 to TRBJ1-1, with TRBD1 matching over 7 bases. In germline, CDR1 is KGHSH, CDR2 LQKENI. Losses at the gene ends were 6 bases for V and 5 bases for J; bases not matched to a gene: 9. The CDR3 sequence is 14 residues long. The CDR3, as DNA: TGTGCCAGCTCGCAGACAGGGAGTGATACTGAAGCTTTCTTT. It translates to CASSQTGSDTEAFF.

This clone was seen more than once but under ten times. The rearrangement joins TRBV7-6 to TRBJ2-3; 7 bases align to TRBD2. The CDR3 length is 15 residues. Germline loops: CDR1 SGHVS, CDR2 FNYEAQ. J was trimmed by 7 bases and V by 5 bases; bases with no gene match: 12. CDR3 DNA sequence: TGTGCCAGCAGCCCCGCGGCAGGGAGGGCGAATACGCAGTATTTT. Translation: CASSPAAGRANTQYF.

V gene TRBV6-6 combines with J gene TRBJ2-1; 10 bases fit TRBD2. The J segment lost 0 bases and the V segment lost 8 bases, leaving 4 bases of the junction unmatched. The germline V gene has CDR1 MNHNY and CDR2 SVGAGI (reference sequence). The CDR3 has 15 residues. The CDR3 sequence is CASSSGRASYNEQFF. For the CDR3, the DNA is TGTGCCAGCTCGAGCGGGAGGGCCTCCTACAATGAGCAGTTCTTC.

This chain's CDR3 is CASSLIPGQGSGYNEQFF. In DNA form, the CDR3 reads TGTGCCAGCAGCTTAATTCCGGGACAGGGGTCCGGATACAATGAGCAGTTCTTC. The J gene is TRBJ2-1, the V gene TRBV11-2; 10 bases align to TRBD1. Germline V gene lookup returns CDR1 SGHAT and CDR2 FQNNGV. V gave up 2 bases and J gave up 4 bases; unmatched junction bases: 11. The CDR3 contains 18 residues.

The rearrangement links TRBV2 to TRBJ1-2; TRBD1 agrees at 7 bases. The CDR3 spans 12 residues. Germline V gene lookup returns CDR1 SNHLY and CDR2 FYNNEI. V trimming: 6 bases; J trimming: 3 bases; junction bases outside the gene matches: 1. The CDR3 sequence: CASRQGDYGYTF. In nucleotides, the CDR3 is TGTGCCAGCAGGCAGGGGGACTATGGCTACACCTTC.

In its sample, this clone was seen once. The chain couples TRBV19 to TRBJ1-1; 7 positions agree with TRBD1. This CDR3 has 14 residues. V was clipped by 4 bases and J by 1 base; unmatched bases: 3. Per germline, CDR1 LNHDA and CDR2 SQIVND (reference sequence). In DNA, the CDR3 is TGTGCCAGTAGTAAGACAGGGAGGAACACTGAAGCTTTCTTT. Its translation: CASSKTGRNTEAFF.

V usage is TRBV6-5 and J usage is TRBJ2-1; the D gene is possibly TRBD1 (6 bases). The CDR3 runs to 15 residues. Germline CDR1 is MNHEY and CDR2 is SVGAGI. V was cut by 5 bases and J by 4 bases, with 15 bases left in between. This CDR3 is CASSPGQRIYNEQFF. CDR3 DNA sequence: TGTGCCAGCAGTCCGGGACAACGAATTTACAATGAGCAGTTCTTC.

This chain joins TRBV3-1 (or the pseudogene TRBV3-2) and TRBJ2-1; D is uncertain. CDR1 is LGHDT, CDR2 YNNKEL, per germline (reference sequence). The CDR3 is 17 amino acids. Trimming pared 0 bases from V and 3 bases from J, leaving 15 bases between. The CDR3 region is CASSQERHRSIYNEQFF. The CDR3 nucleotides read TGTGCCAGCAGCCAAGAACGACACCGAAGCATCTACAATGAGCAGTTCTTC.

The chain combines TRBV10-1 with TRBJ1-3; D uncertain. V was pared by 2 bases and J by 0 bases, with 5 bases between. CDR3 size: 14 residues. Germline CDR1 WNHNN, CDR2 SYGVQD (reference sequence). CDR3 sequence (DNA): TGCGCCAGCAGTGAGGGGAGCTCTGGAAACACCATATATTTT. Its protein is CASSEGSSGNTIYF.

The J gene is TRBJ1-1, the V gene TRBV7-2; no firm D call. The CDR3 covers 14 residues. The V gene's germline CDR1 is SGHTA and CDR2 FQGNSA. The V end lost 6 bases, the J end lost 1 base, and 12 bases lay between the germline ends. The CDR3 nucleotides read TGTGCCAGCAGACGGGAGGGAGGGAACACTGAAGCTTTCTTT. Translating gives CASRREGGNTEAFF.

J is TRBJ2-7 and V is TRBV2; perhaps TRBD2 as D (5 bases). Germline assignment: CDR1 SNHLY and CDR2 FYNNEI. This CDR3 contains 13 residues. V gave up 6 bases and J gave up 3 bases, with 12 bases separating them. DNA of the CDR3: TGTGCCAGCAGCCTAGACGGAGGCTACGAGCAGTACTTC. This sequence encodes CASSLDGGYEQYF.

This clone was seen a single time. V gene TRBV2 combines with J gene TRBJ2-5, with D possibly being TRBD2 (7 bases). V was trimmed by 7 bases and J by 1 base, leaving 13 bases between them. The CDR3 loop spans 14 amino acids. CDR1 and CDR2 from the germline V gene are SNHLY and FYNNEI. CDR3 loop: CASKKAGAQETQYF. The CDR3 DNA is TGTGCCAGCAAGAAGGCGGGGGCCCAAGAGACCCAGTACTTC.

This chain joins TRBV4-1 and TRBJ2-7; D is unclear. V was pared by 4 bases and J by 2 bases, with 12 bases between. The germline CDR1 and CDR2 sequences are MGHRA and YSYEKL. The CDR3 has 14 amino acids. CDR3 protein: CASSLLEKTYEQYF. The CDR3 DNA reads TGCGCCAGCAGCCTTCTAGAGAAAACCTACGAGCAGTACTTC.

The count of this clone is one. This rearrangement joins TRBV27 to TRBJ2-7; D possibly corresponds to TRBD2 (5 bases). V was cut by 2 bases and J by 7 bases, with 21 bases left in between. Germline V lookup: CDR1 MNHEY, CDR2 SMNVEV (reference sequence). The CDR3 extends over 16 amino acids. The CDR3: CASSLNSGLVMREQYF. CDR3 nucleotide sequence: TGTGCCAGCAGTTTAAACTCTGGACTGGTGATGAGGGAGCAGTACTTC.

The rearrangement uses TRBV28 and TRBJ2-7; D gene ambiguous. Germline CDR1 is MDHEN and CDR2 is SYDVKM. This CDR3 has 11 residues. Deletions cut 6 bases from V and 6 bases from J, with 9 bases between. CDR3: CASSPNREQYF. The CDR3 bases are TGTGCCAGCAGCCCAAACCGCGAGCAGTACTTC.

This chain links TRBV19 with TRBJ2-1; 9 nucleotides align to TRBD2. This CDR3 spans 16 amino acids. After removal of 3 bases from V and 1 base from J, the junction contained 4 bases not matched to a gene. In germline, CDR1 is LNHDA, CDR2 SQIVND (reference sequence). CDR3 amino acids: CASSIQAGGSYNEQFF. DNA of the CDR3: TGTGCCAGTAGTATCCAAGCGGGGGGATCCTACAATGAGCAGTTCTTC.

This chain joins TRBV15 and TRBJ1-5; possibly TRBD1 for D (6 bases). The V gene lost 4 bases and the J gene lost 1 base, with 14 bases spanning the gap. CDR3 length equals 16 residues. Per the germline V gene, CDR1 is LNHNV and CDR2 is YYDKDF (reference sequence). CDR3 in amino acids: CATSIYRAESNQPQHF. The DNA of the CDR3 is TGTGCCACCAGCATATACAGGGCGGAGAGCAATCAGCCCCAGCATTTT. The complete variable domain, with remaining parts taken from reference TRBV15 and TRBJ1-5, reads DAMVIQNPRYQVTQFGKPVTLSCSQTLNHNVMYWYQQKSSQAPKLLFHYYDKDFNNEADTPDNFQSRRPNTSFCFLDIRSPGLGDTAMYLCATSIYRAESNQPQHFGDGTRLSIL.

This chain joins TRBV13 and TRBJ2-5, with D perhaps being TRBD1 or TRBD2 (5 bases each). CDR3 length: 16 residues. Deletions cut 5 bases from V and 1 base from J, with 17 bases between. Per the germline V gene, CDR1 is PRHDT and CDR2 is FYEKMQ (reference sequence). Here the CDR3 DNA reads TGTGCCAGCAGCCTTCGGGATAACAGGTTCCAAGAGACCCAGTACTTC. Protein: CASSLRDNRFQETQYF. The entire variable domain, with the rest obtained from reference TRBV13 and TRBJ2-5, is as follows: AAGVIQSPRHLIKEKRETATLKCYPIPRHDTVYWYQQGPGQDPQFLISFYEKMQSDKGSIPDRFSAQQFSDYHSELNMSSLELGDSALYFCASSLRDNRFQETQYFGPGTRLLVL.

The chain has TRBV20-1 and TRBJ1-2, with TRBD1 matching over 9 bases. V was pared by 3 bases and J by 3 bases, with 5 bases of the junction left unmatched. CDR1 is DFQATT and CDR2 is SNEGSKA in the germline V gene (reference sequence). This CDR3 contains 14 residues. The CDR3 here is CSASPGTGYYGYTF. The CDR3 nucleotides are TGCAGTGCTAGTCCCGGGACAGGGTACTATGGCTACACCTTC.